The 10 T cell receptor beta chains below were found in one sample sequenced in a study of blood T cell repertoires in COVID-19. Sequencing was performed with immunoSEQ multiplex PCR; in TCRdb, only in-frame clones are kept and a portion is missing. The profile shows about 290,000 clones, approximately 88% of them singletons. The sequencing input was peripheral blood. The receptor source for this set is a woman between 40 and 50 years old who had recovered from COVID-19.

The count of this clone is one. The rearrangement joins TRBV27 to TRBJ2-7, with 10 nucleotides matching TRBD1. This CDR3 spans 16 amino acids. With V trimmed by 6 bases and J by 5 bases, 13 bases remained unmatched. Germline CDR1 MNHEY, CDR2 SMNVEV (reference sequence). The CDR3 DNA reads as TGTGCCAGCAGCAGACCGCCCGGGACAGGGGTCCACGAGCAGTACTTC. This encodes CASSRPPGTGVHEQYF.

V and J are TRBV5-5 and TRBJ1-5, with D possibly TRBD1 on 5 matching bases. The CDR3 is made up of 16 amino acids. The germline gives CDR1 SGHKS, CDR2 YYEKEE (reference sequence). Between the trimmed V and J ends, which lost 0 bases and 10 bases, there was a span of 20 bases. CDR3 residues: CASSLEGWTPSGPQHF. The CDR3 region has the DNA TGTGCCAGCAGCTTGGAAGGTTGGACACCAAGTGGACCCCAGCATTTT. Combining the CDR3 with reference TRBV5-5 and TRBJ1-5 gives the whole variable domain DAGVTQSPTHLIKTRGQQVTLRCSPISGHKSVSWYQQVLGQGPQFIFQYYEKEERGRGNFPDRFSARQFPNYSSELNVNALLLGDSALYLCASSLEGWTPSGPQHFGDGTRLSIL.

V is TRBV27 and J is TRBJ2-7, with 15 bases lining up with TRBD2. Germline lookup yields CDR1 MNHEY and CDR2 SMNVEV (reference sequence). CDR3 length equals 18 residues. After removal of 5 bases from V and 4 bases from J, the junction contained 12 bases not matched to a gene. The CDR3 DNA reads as TGTGCCAGCAGTCCAAAAGGACTAGCGGGAGGGCTTAGTTACGAGCAGTACTTC. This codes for CASSPKGLAGGLSYEQYF.

The CDR3, as DNA: TGTGCCTGGGCCGACAGGGGAGTTGGCACTGAAGCTTTCTTT. Protein sequence: CAWADRGVGTEAFF. V is TRBV30 and J is TRBJ1-1, with 8 bases matching TRBD1. V lost 5 bases to trimming and J lost 4 bases; unmatched junction nucleotides: 9. The CDR3 covers 14 residues. From germline, CDR1 is GTSNPN and CDR2 SVGIG (reference sequence).

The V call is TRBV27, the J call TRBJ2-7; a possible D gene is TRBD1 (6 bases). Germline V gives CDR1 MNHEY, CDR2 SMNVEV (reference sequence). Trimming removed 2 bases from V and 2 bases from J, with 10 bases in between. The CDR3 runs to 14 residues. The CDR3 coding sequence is TGTGCCAGCAGTTTAACAGGGATCCCCTACGAGCAGTACTTC. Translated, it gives CASSLTGIPYEQYF.

The CDR3 bases are TGTGCCAGCAGGCCGGGACAGGCAACTAATGAAAAACTGTTTTTT. The encoded protein is CASRPGQATNEKLFF. The chain joins TRBV2 to TRBJ1-4; TRBD1 agrees at 8 bases. CDR3 length: 15 residues. The V gene's germline CDR1 is SNHLY and CDR2 FYNNEI. With 6 bases clipped from V and 0 bases from J, the junction kept 3 bases outside the gene matches.

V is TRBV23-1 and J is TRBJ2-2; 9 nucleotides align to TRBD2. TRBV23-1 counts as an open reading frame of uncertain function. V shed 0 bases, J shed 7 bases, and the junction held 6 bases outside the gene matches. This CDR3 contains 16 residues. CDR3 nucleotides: TGCGCCAGCAGTCAATCTAGCGGGAGTAAGGTCGGGGAGCTGTTTTTT. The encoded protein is CASSQSSGSKVGELFF.

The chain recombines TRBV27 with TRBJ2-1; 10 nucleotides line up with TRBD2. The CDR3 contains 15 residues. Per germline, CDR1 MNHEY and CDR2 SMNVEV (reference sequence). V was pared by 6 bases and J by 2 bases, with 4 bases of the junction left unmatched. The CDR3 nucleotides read TGTGCCAGCAGCCAGAGCGGGGGGGCCTACAATGAGCAGTTCTTC. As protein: CASSQSGGAYNEQFF.

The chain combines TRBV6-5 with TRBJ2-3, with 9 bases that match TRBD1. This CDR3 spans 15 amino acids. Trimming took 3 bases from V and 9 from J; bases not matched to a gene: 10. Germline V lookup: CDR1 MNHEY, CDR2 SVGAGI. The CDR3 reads CASSYRTGEGRTQYF. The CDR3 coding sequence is TGTGCCAGCAGTTATCGGACAGGGGAAGGTCGGACGCAGTATTTT.

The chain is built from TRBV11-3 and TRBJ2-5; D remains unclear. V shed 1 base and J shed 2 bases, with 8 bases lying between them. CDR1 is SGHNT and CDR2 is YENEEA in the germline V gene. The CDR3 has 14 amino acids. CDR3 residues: CASSLAVAQETQYF. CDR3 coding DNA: TGTGCCAGCAGCTTAGCCGTGGCACAAGAGACCCAGTACTTC.